This T cell receptor (beta chain) was captured by sequencing in a study of blood T cell repertoires in COVID-19. For the study at large: Collection of acute and convalescent COVID-19 samples took place in the United States, Italy and Spain. T cells, B-cell-depleted T cells, or PBMCs provided the cDNA or gDNA that served as material.

Trimming removed 7 bases at V and 0 bases at J, with 10 bases between. Germline CDR1 and CDR2: SNHLY and FYNNEI. CDR3 size: 14 residues. In the original workflow: By means of reference gene primer amplification, nucleated cell counts were estimated. Only in-frame clones appear in the TCRdb table, and some are missing; sequencing was by immunoSEQ multiplex PCR. D and trimming were read from the DNA, whereas the V and J calls and clone size are those reported in that table. The profile shows tens of thousands of clones, approximately 86% of them singletons. Sequencing used peripheral blood. The receptor was isolated from a woman of 80 years or more with acute or convalescent COVID-19. The chain combines TRBV2 with TRBJ2-4; tentatively, D is TRBD2 (5 bases). CDR3 region: CASTEELAKNIQYF. CDR3 nucleotide sequence: TGTGCCAGCACGGAGGAGCTAGCCAAAAACATTCAGTACTTC.